What follows are 5 T cell receptor beta chains derived from one specimen sequenced in a study of cytomegalovirus exposure and HLA in healthy donors. Profiled with immunoSEQ multiplex PCR; TCRdb holds only in-frame clones, not every one. The data show nearly 110,000 clones, approximately 90% seen once. Specimen: PBMCs. Receptors were obtained from a woman younger than 30 in good health and CMV-seropositive.

This clone was picked up a small number of times. The rearrangement uses TRBV10-3 and TRBJ2-5; TRBD2 matches at 9 bases. V dropped 3 bases and J dropped 5; count of bases not matched to a gene: 10. Germline loops: CDR1 ENHRY, CDR2 SYGVKD. The CDR3 is 16 amino acids. Here the CDR3 DNA reads TGTGCCATCAGTGAAGTGAGCGGGGGGCGAGCTGAGACCCAGTACTTC. Its translation: CAISEVSGGRAETQYF.

The chain has TRBV10-2 and TRBJ1-5; possibly TRBD1 for D (6 bases). CDR1 is WSHSY and CDR2 is SAAADI in the germline V gene. The CDR3 is 15 residues long. V dropped 5 bases and J dropped 3 bases, with 14 bases sitting between them. The CDR3 DNA reads TGCGCCAGCAGTCCCGCTGACAGGACCAATCAGCCCCAGCATTTT. Translating it yields CASSPADRTNQPQHF.

The rearrangement joins TRBV5-1 to TRBJ2-3; TRBD2 matches at 9 bases. The V and J ends lost 1 base and 6 bases, in that order; junction bases with no gene match: 6. In germline, CDR1 is SGHRS, CDR2 YFSETQ. CDR3 length: 15 residues. CDR3 DNA: TGCGCCAGCAGCTTGACGGCGGGGGGGCTGGATACGCAGTATTTT. This sequence encodes CASSLTAGGLDTQYF.

This chain links TRBV27 with TRBJ1-4; 7 positions match TRBD1. V was pared by 5 bases and J by 10 bases, with 10 bases of the junction left unmatched. Germline lookup yields CDR1 MNHEY and CDR2 SMNVEV (reference sequence). This CDR3 is built from 14 residues. CDR3 DNA sequence: TGTGCCAGCAGTGCCTACAGGGGTTCGGGAAAACTGTTTTTT. Its translation: CASSAYRGSGKLFF.

The gene calls are TRBV14 and TRBJ1-1; 7 bases are a match to TRBD1. Trimming removed 2 bases from V and 3 bases from J; junction bases left unmatched: 15. In germline, CDR1 is SGHDN, CDR2 FVKESK. This CDR3 has 18 residues. CDR3 sequence reads: CASSQTTETTGRYTEAFF. In nucleotides, the CDR3 is TGTGCCAGCAGCCAAACTACCGAGACGACAGGGCGGTACACTGAAGCTTTCTTT.